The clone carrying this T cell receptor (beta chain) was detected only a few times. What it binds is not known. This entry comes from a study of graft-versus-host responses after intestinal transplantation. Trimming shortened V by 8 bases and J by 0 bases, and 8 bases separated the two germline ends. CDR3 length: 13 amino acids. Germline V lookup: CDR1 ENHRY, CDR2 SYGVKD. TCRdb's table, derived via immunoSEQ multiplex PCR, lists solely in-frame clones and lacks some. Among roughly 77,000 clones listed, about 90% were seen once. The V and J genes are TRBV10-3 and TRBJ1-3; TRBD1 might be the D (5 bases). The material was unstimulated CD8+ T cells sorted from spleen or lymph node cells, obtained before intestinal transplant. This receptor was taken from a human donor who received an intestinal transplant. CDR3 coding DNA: TGTGCCATCCAGGGTGACTCTGGAAACACCATATATTTT. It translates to CAIQGDSGNTIYF.